Each of the 27 T cell receptor beta chains below was sequenced from the same sample in a study of blood T cell repertoires in COVID-19. TCRdb's table, derived via immunoSEQ multiplex PCR, lists solely in-frame clones and lacks some. Found here are about 110,000 clones, 80% of them singletons; the top ten hold 4% to 5.5%. Sequenced: peripheral blood. These receptors were taken from a human donor in a cohort sampled during active or convalescent COVID-19.

V and J are TRBV28 and TRBJ2-1; 8 bases match TRBD2. The CDR3 consists of 15 residues. Unmatched junction bases numbered 13, after V lost 7 bases and J lost 8 bases. The germline CDR1 and CDR2 sequences are MDHEN and SYDVKM. The CDR3, as DNA: TGTGCCAGCACCCGCCGGGGCGGGAGGAGGGATGAGCAGTTCTTC. The encoded protein is CASTRRGGRRDEQFF. Full variable domain (missing parts from reference TRBV28 and TRBJ2-1): DVKVTQSSRYLVKRTGEKVFLECVQDMDHENMFWYRQDPGLGLRLIYFSYDVKMKEKGDIPEGYSVSREKKERFSLILESASTNQTSMYLCASTRRGGRRDEQFFGPGTRLTVL.

The sample holds a few counts of this clone. The chain couples TRBV7-3 to TRBJ1-1, with unresolved D. Germline V lookup: CDR1 SGHTA, CDR2 FQGTGA. This CDR3 is 13 amino acids long. V was shortened by 2 bases and J by 1 base, with 5 bases between the two germline ends. The CDR3 reads CASSLGRNTEAFF. CDR3 in DNA: TGTGCCAGCAGCTTAGGCCGGAACACTGAAGCTTTCTTT.

The gene calls are TRBV10-1 and TRBJ2-7; TRBD2 agrees at 12 bases. CDR3 length equals 14 residues. The J segment lost 3 bases and the V segment lost 5 bases, leaving 2 bases of the junction unmatched. CDR1 and CDR2 from the germline V gene are WNHNN and SYGVQD (reference sequence). CDR3 sequence reads: CASSRLAGDYEQYF. CDR3 DNA: TGCGCCAGCAGTCGACTAGCGGGGGACTACGAGCAGTACTTC.

This clone was recorded once. J is TRBJ2-7 and V is TRBV29-1, with 11 nucleotides matching TRBD2. With V trimmed by 3 bases and J by 7 bases, 11 bases remained unmatched. This CDR3 has 15 residues. CDR1 SQVTM and CDR2 ANQGSEA come from the germline V gene. CDR3 sequence: CSVEAASGRSREQYF. The CDR3, as DNA: TGCAGCGTTGAGGCGGCTAGCGGGAGGTCTAGGGAGCAGTACTTC.

This chain uses TRBV9 with TRBJ2-1; D unresolved. The V gene's germline CDR1 is SGDLS and CDR2 YYNGEE. V lost 3 bases to trimming and J lost 4 bases, with 5 bases between them. This CDR3 region has 12 residues. The CDR3 region has the DNA TGTGCCAGCAGCGGAGCATACAATGAGCAGTTCTTC. Translated, it gives CASSGAYNEQFF.

The gene calls are TRBV19 and TRBJ2-2, with 7 nucleotides matching TRBD1. The CDR3 runs to 14 residues. The trim removed 5 bases at V and 5 bases at J, leaving 5 bases unmatched. Germline CDR1 and CDR2: LNHDA and SQIVND (reference sequence). The chain's CDR3 is CASSFYRGTGELFF. The CDR3 coding sequence is TGTGCCAGTAGTTTCTACAGGGGAACCGGGGAGCTGTTTTTT.

The chain carries TRBV11-2 and TRBJ2-3; a possible D gene is TRBD1 (5 bases). Trimming cost V 3 bases and J 5 bases, with 6 bases left between them. The CDR3 contains 12 residues. Germline lookup yields CDR1 SGHAT and CDR2 FQNNGV. In DNA form, the CDR3 reads TGTGCCAGCAGCTTTAGGGGAGATACGCAGTATTTT. It is translated as CASSFRGDTQYF.

The rearrangement joins TRBV6-5 to TRBJ1-1; D call uncertain. CDR1 and CDR2 (germline): MNHEY, SVGAGI. CDR3 length: 11 amino acids. CDR3 in amino acids: CASAGYTEAFF. The DNA of the CDR3 is TGTGCTTCTGCGGGATACACTGAAGCTTTCTTT.

Of note for this clone: Other DNA sequences within the sample encode an identical CDR3. The chain uses TRBV7-9 and TRBJ1-5; perhaps TRBD1 as D (5 bases). Germline V lookup: CDR1 SEHNR, CDR2 FQNEAQ (reference sequence). The length of the CDR3 is 13 residues. Trimming removed 2 bases at V and 4 bases at J, with 6 bases between. This chain's CDR3 is CASSLQGNQPQHF. CDR3 DNA sequence: TGTGCCAGCAGCTTACAGGGAAATCAGCCCCAGCATTTT.

The chain joins TRBV5-1 to TRBJ2-1, with TRBD2 matching over 7 bases. V lost 0 bases and J lost 6; bases outside the gene matches: 6. Germline values: CDR1 SGHRS, CDR2 YFSETQ. The CDR3 loop spans 15 amino acids. The CDR3 loop reads CASSLAAGVTNEQFF. CDR3 nucleotides: TGCGCCAGCAGCTTGGCGGCGGGGGTTACCAATGAGCAGTTCTTC.

A single count supports this clone. The chain recombines TRBV19 with TRBJ2-2; TRBD2 agrees at 10 bases. The J segment lost 1 base and the V segment lost 7 bases, leaving 3 bases of the junction unmatched. Germline-derived CDR1 and CDR2 are LNHDA and SQIVND (reference sequence). The CDR3 runs 15 residues. The CDR3: CASKRLAGNTGELFF. CDR3 nucleotides: TGTGCCAGTAAACGACTAGCGGGGAACACCGGGGAGCTGTTTTTT.

The rearrangement uses TRBV7-2 and TRBJ1-1; D call uncertain. This CDR3 spans 13 amino acids. Germline CDR1 reads SGHTA; CDR2 reads FQGNSA. Trimming removed 5 bases from V and 0 bases from J, with 7 bases in between. The DNA of the CDR3 is TGTGCCAGCAGCGCCAACATGAACACTGAAGCTTTCTTT. Translation gives CASSANMNTEAFF.

The rearrangement links TRBV7-2 to TRBJ1-2, with D unresolved. Trimming shortened V by 5 bases and J by 6 bases, and 10 bases separated the two germline ends. Germline assignment: CDR1 SGHTA and CDR2 FQGNSA. The CDR3 totals 12 residues. The CDR3 sequence is CASSPRKDGYTF. The CDR3 nucleotides are TGTGCCAGCAGCCCCAGGAAGGATGGCTACACCTTC.

The chain joins TRBV4-3 to TRBJ2-5, with 8 bases fitting TRBD2. The junction had 8 bases not matched to a gene; V was cut back by 1 base and J by 4 bases. The germline CDR1 and CDR2 sequences are LGHNA and YSLEER. The CDR3 spans 16 residues. The CDR3 DNA follows: TGCGCCAGCAGCCAAGTATACGGGGGGGCGGGAGAGACCCAGTACTTC. It translates to CASSQVYGGAGETQYF.

The V and J genes are TRBV27 and TRBJ1-2; TRBD1 matches at 12 bases. The length of the CDR3 is 15 residues. Germline CDR1 reads MNHEY; CDR2 reads SMNVEV (reference sequence). The V segment lost 3 bases and the J segment 5 bases; nucleotides outside the gene matches: 4. CDR3 nucleotide sequence: TGTGCCAGCAGTTTTGGGACAGGGGGCCAGTATGGCTACACCTTC. Its translation: CASSFGTGGQYGYTF.

The chain employs TRBV29-1 and TRBJ2-7; TRBD2 matches 12 bases. The CDR3 runs to 14 residues. Germline-derived CDR1 and CDR2 are SQVTM and ANQGSEA. V gave up 5 bases and J gave up 5 bases; unmatched junction bases: 7. The CDR3 DNA reads as TGCAGCGTTCGGAGGACTAGCGGGAACCACGAGCAGTACTTC. This translates into CSVRRTSGNHEQYF.

In DNA, the CDR3 is TGCAGCGCCAAGGACAGGGGGGGAAACAATGAGCAGTTCTTC. The encoded protein is CSAKDRGGNNEQFF. This rearrangement joins TRBV29-1 to TRBJ2-1; TRBD1 aligns across 10 bases. This CDR3 has 14 residues. Germline V gives CDR1 SQVTM, CDR2 ANQGSEA. J was trimmed by 5 bases and V by 7 bases; bases with no gene match: 8.

The chain couples TRBV28 to TRBJ2-2, with 7 bases lining up with TRBD2. The CDR3 sequence is 17 residues long. The V segment lost 2 bases and the J segment 4 bases; nucleotides outside the gene matches: 10. Germline V gene data show CDR1 as MDHEN and CDR2 as SYDVKM. CDR3 nucleotides: TGTGCCAGCAGTTTAGTGTGGGCGGGGGACTTCACCGGGGAGCTGTTTTTT. Translation: CASSLVWAGDFTGELFF.

This rearrangement joins TRBV5-1 to TRBJ2-2; no reliable D call. Germline-derived CDR1 and CDR2 are SGHRS and YFSETQ. This CDR3 is 12 amino acids long. V was cut by 3 bases and J by 4 bases, with 4 bases left in between. The CDR3 loop reads CASSSITGELFF. The CDR3 nucleotides read TGCGCCAGCAGCTCCATCACCGGGGAGCTGTTTTTT.

CDR3 in amino acids: CASSVEQGTYNEQFF. As DNA, the CDR3 is TGTGCCAGCAGCGTAGAGCAGGGCACCTACAATGAGCAGTTCTTC. The V and J genes are TRBV9 and TRBJ2-1; D perhaps matches TRBD1 (5 bases). CDR1 and CDR2 from the germline V gene are SGDLS and YYNGEE. The V gene lost 0 bases and the J gene lost 2 bases, with 9 bases spanning the gap. CDR3 length: 15 amino acids.

The V gene is TRBV25-1, the J gene TRBJ2-1, with D tentatively TRBD2 (6 bases). CDR3 length: 15 amino acids. Trimming removed 7 bases from V and 6 bases from J, with 19 bases in between. Looked up from germline, CDR1 is MGHDK and CDR2 is SYGVNS. The CDR3 protein is CASNPRWGGGNEQFF. In DNA, the CDR3 is TGTGCCAGCAACCCCCGCTGGGGAGGTGGCAATGAGCAGTTCTTC.

V and J are TRBV9 and TRBJ2-1; perhaps TRBD2 as D (6 bases). In germline, CDR1 is SGDLS, CDR2 YYNGEE. The CDR3 is 14 residues long. Trimming took 5 bases from V and 5 from J, leaving 14 bases between them. The CDR3 region is CASSSQRGNNEQFF. Here the CDR3 DNA reads TGTGCCAGCAGTTCCCAACGGGGGAACAATGAGCAGTTCTTC.

This clone was seen once. The chain is built from TRBV29-1 and TRBJ1-1, with D unresolved. Germline lookup yields CDR1 SQVTM and CDR2 ANQGSEA. The germline V and J ends were trimmed by 0 bases and 8 bases, with 7 bases remaining between them. CDR3 size: 11 residues. CDR3 loop: CSVEDREEAFF. The CDR3 coding sequence is TGCAGCGTTGAAGACCGGGAGGAAGCTTTCTTT.

The chain couples TRBV28 to TRBJ2-7; tentative D call: TRBD1 (6 bases). V was trimmed by 3 bases and J by 2 bases, leaving 11 bases between them. Germline loops: CDR1 MDHEN, CDR2 SYDVKM. The length of the CDR3 is 14 residues. CDR3 loop: CASSFGWDTYEQYF. As DNA, the CDR3 is TGTGCCAGCAGTTTCGGCTGGGACACCTACGAGCAGTACTTC.

The V call is TRBV5-1, the J call TRBJ2-3, with 14 bases aligning to TRBD2. J was trimmed by 8 bases and V by 2 bases; bases with no gene match: 7. CDR1 is SGHRS, CDR2 YFSETQ, per germline. This CDR3 has 16 residues. The CDR3: CASSFTGTSGSRTQYF. In nucleotides, the CDR3 is TGCGCCAGCAGCTTTACCGGGACTAGCGGGAGCCGTACGCAGTATTTT. Filled out from reference TRBV5-1 and TRBJ2-3, the complete variable domain reads KAGVTQTPRYLIKTRGQQVTLSCSPISGHRSVSWYQQTPGQGLQFLFEYFSETQRNKGNFPGRFSGRQFSNSRSEMNVSTLELGDSALYLCASSFTGTSGSRTQYFGPGTRLTVL.

V usage is TRBV30 and J usage is TRBJ2-6, with a possible D match to TRBD1 (6 bases). Trimming took 3 bases from V and 0 from J, leaving 33 bases between them. The CDR3 loop spans 23 amino acids. In germline, CDR1 is GTSNPN, CDR2 SVGIG (reference sequence). The CDR3 sequence: CAWRRRGGPLGQAPSSGANVLTF. In DNA form, the CDR3 reads TGTGCCTGGAGGAGGAGAGGGGGTCCTCTAGGTCAGGCCCCGAGCTCTGGGGCCAACGTCCTGACTTTC.

This clone was recorded only once. The rearrangement uses TRBV2 and TRBJ1-4; no clear D. Germline CDR1 reads SNHLY; CDR2 reads FYNNEI. Trimming stripped 6 bases from V and 7 bases from J, with 12 bases between. CDR3 length: 13 residues. The CDR3 bases are TGTGCCAGCAGGAGTGGTTCAGGTGAAAAACTGTTTTTT. Its translation: CASRSGSGEKLFF.